These 13 T cell receptor beta chains came from one sample sequenced in a study of identical twins. TCRdb ran MiXCR on the 5' RACE reads and lists one entry per CDR3 protein. The data contain fewer than 900,000 distinct CDR3 sequences, 18% of them seen just once; the ten biggest clones take up 10% to 15%. These data also featured in a second study, about T cells expressing NK-cell markers.

Material for sequencing was PBMCs. All receptors derive from a woman aged 18-30 years in good health.

The chain employs TRBV18 and TRBJ1-1; the D is unclear. The CDR3 runs 11 residues. Trimming cost V 3 bases and J 5 bases, with 4 bases left between them. The germline V gene encodes CDR1 KGHSH and CDR2 LQKENI. The CDR3 DNA is TGTGCCAGCTCACCGCAAACTGAAGCTTTCTTT. Translated: CASSPQTEAFF.

The table lists this clonotype with a few counts. J is TRBJ2-3 and V is TRBV12-3 or TRBV12-4, with TRBD1 matching over 7 bases. The ends lost 7 bases at V and 11 bases at J; junction bases unmatched: 12. The CDR3 runs 13 residues. CDR3 loop: CASNLGTAEWQYF. For the CDR3, the DNA is TGTGCCAGCAACCTCGGGACAGCTGAGTGGCAGTATTTT.

The rearrangement uses TRBV20-1 and TRBJ1-4; perhaps TRBD1 as D (6 bases). Germline-derived CDR1 and CDR2 are DFQATT and SNEGSKA (reference sequence). This CDR3 is built from 16 residues. Trimming cost V 4 bases and J 4 bases, with 19 bases left between them. The CDR3: CSATSPAGTFNEKLFF. CDR3 DNA sequence: TGCAGTGCTACATCTCCGGCAGGGACATTTAATGAAAAACTGTTTTTT.

The CDR3 coding sequence is TGCAGCGTTGAGGCAGGGGGGGGGACTGAAGCTTTCTTT. This encodes CSVEAGGGTEAFF. The J gene is TRBJ1-1, the V gene TRBV29-1; 7 bases are shared with TRBD1. V shed 3 bases, J shed 5 bases, and the junction held 6 bases outside the gene matches. The length of the CDR3 is 13 residues. Looked up from germline, CDR1 is SQVTM and CDR2 is ANQGSEA.

The chain couples TRBV5-1 to TRBJ2-1; 8 bases agree with TRBD2. The CDR3 has 14 residues. J was trimmed by 8 bases and V by 5 bases; bases with no gene match: 9. Germline V gene lookup returns CDR1 SGHRS and CDR2 YFSETQ. Here the CDR3 reads CASRIAGSFHEQFF. CDR3 in DNA: TGCGCCAGCAGGATAGCGGGGTCTTTCCATGAGCAGTTCTTC.

This clonotype was seen only a few times. This sequence joins TRBV29-1 and TRBJ2-7; no definite D call. V gave up 4 bases and J gave up 4 bases, with 17 bases separating them. The CDR3 has 14 amino acids. The germline CDR1 and CDR2 sequences are SQVTM and ANQGSEA. The CDR3 DNA follows: TGCAGCGTTGGAGAAGCCTCCCGGTGGTACGAGCAGTACTTC. It specifies CSVGEASRWYEQYF.

This clonotype was counted between two and nine times. The genes are TRBV20-1 and TRBJ2-3, with a possible D match to TRBD2 (6 bases). Germline CDR1 DFQATT, CDR2 SNEGSKA (reference sequence). CDR3 size: 14 residues. Trimming removed 2 bases at V and 1 base at J, with 10 bases between. The CDR3 here is CSARWSSGTDTQYF. CDR3 coding DNA: TGCAGTGCTAGATGGTCTAGCGGCACAGATACGCAGTATTTT.

This chain connects TRBV5-1 to TRBJ2-5; 13 bases are a match to TRBD2. CDR3 length: 14 amino acids. Germline V lookup: CDR1 SGHRS, CDR2 YFSETQ. V was pared by 3 bases and J by 8 bases, with 4 bases of the junction left unmatched. In DNA, the CDR3 is TGCGCCAGCAGCTGGGGGACTAGCGGGGATACCCAGTACTTC. Translated, it gives CASSWGTSGDTQYF.

This clonotype came up a few times. The V call is TRBV9, the J call TRBJ2-1; D remains ambiguous. This CDR3 contains 14 residues. Trimming pared 3 bases from V and 0 bases from J, leaving 7 bases between. Germline CDR1 is SGDLS and CDR2 is YYNGEE. CDR3 loop: CASSDEDSYNEQFF. CDR3 bases: TGTGCCAGCAGCGATGAGGACTCCTACAATGAGCAGTTCTTC.

The chain has TRBV10-3 and TRBJ2-7; 9 nucleotides align to TRBD1. This CDR3 is 13 amino acids long. CDR1 is ENHRY and CDR2 is SYGVKD in the germline V gene. The junction had 11 bases not matched to a gene; V was cut back by 10 bases and J by 7 bases. CDR3 in DNA: TGTGCCACGTCGACAGGGGGGATTGGGGAGCAGTACTTC. Protein sequence: CATSTGGIGEQYF.

The genes are TRBV29-1 and TRBJ2-6; D gene unclear. Per germline, CDR1 SQVTM and CDR2 ANQGSEA. The V end was cut by 3 bases, the J end by 0 bases, with 15 bases between. The CDR3 runs to 17 residues. The CDR3 sequence: CSVDILGRGSGANVLTF. The CDR3 bases are TGCAGCGTTGACATTTTAGGTCGAGGCTCTGGGGCCAACGTCCTGACTTTC. The full variable domain, completed using reference TRBV29-1 and TRBJ2-6, is SAVISQKPSRDICQRGTSLTIQCQVDSQVTMMFWYRQQPGQSLTLIATANQGSEATYESGFVIDKFPISRPNLTFSTLTVSNMSPEDSSIYLCSVDILGRGSGANVLTFGAGSRLTVL.

The table lists this clonotype with a few counts. The rearrangement uses TRBV7-2 and TRBJ2-3, with 8 positions matching TRBD2. The CDR3 runs 14 residues. The germline gives CDR1 SGHTA, CDR2 FQGNSA. The ends lost 6 bases at V and 4 bases at J; junction bases unmatched: 6. Here the CDR3 DNA reads TGTGCCAGCAGACCGACTAGCGTCCCAGATACGCAGTATTTT. This sequence encodes CASRPTSVPDTQYF.

The gene calls are TRBV7-9 and TRBJ2-1; D may be TRBD1 (6 bases). The germline V and J ends were trimmed by 1 base and 6 bases, with 10 bases remaining between them. The CDR3 contains 14 residues. From germline, CDR1 is SEHNR and CDR2 FQNEAQ (reference sequence). The CDR3 sequence is CASSLVSRGNEQFF. Written as DNA, the CDR3 is TGTGCCAGCAGCTTAGTATCCAGGGGCAATGAGCAGTTCTTC.